The entry below gives a single T cell receptor beta chain sequence along with its context. This entry belongs to a study of T cell changes during pregnancy in multiple sclerosis. Profiled with immunoSEQ multiplex PCR; TCRdb holds only in-frame clones, not every one. Here the sample spans around 80,000 clones, under 95% being singletons. Specimen: peripheral blood, collected before pregnancy. The receptor was isolated from a female donor with multiple sclerosis, enrolled in a pregnancy study.

CDR3 loop: CALEGQGIYGYTF. As DNA, the CDR3 is TGTGCCCTCGAGGGACAGGGAATCTATGGCTACACCTTC. The chain joins TRBV30 to TRBJ1-2; 9 bases are shared with TRBD1. Germline loops: CDR1 GTSNPN, CDR2 SVGIG (reference sequence). The V segment lost 8 bases and the J segment 4 bases; nucleotides outside the gene matches: 8. The CDR3 totals 13 residues.